Shown below are 6 T cell receptor beta chains from a single sample sequenced in a study of cytomegalovirus exposure and HLA in healthy donors. Libraries were prepared by immunoSEQ multiplex PCR; TCRdb keeps only in-frame clonotypes and omits some of them. The sample comprises some 170,000 clones, about 89% of which are singletons, and 6% to 8.5% rests with the top ten. The sequencing input was PBMCs. The receptors stem from a man younger than 45 in good health and CMV-seropositive.

This chain links TRBV4-1 with TRBJ2-7; the D call may be TRBD1 or TRBD2 (5 bases each). CDR3 length: 12 residues. Germline loops: CDR1 MGHRA, CDR2 YSYEKL. Trimming removed 1 base at V and 4 bases at J, with 5 bases between. The CDR3 is CASSQGGYEQYF. CDR3 coding DNA: TGCGCCAGCAGCCAAGGGGGGTACGAGCAGTACTTC.

The chain employs TRBV27 and TRBJ2-7; TRBD2 matches at 7 bases. The V segment lost 7 bases and the J segment 0 bases; nucleotides outside the gene matches: 9. Germline V gene lookup returns CDR1 MNHEY and CDR2 SMNVEV (reference sequence). The CDR3 contains 15 residues. CDR3 in DNA: TGTGCCAGCAAGCTAGCGGATTATATCTCCTACGAGCAGTACTTC. It specifies CASKLADYISYEQYF.

The chain combines TRBV7-9 with TRBJ2-5; D is ambiguous. Germline V gene data show CDR1 as SEHNR and CDR2 as FQNEAQ (reference sequence). Trimming removed 5 bases at V and 5 bases at J, with 12 bases between. The CDR3 contains 13 residues. CDR3 nucleotides: TGTGCCAGCAGCCTAGGTTACGCCGAGACCCAGTACTTC. It encodes CASSLGYAETQYF.

V usage is TRBV6-1 and J usage is TRBJ1-5; TRBD1 is a possible D gene (5 bases). With 7 bases removed from V and 5 bases from J, the gap between germline ends came to 24 bases. The length of the CDR3 is 17 residues. Germline V gene data show CDR1 as MNHNS and CDR2 as SASEGT. DNA for the CDR3: TGTGCCAGCATTGATGGGGGAGCCGACAGAAAGTATCAGCCCCAGCATTTT. Its protein is CASIDGGADRKYQPQHF.

The rearrangement joins TRBV27 to TRBJ2-7, with D uncertain. Germline V gene lookup returns CDR1 MNHEY and CDR2 SMNVEV (reference sequence). The CDR3 extends over 11 amino acids. V was trimmed by 3 bases and J by 3 bases, leaving 3 bases between them. The CDR3 region has the DNA TGTGCCAGCAGTTTGATCTACGAGCAGTACTTC. Protein product: CASSLIYEQYF.

Ten or more counts support this clone. This chain connects TRBV7-9 to TRBJ2-2, with 7 bases identical to TRBD1. The CDR3 contains 16 residues. After removal of 5 bases from V and 6 bases from J, the junction contained 12 bases not matched to a gene. The V gene's germline CDR1 is SEHNR and CDR2 FQNEAQ (reference sequence). CDR3 nucleotides: TGTGCCAGCAGCCCGGGACAGACCAATTGGGCCGGGGAGCTGTTTTTT. Translated, it gives CASSPGQTNWAGELFF.